This T cell receptor beta chain was documented in a study of shared clonotypes between healthy human individuals. Overall study results and limits: Relative to memory subsets, naive subsets generally showed larger estimated richness. The expectation was that sequencing depth would affect clonotype sharing among donors. Apart from blood, nothing was sampled; tissue repertoires likely differ.

Notes on this clone: Its antigen is currently unknown.

CDR3 length: 12 residues. V was clipped by 2 bases and J by 3 bases, with 4 bases between them. Germline V gene lookup returns CDR1 SGHNT and CDR2 YYREEE (reference sequence). What CD8 memory combined were CD45RO+ cells and CCR7-negative CD45RA+ TemRA cells. TCRdb's copy holds only in-frame clones and misses some; the assay was immunoSEQ multiplex PCR. The repertoire includes around 99,000 clones, approximately 63% of them detected once, and roughly 49% sits in the top ten. Sequencing was carried out using memory CD8+ T cells sorted from blood. Subset indicated: CD45RO+ cells pooled with CCR7-negative TemRA cells. The chain couples TRBV5-4 to TRBJ2-3; D gene uncertain. This clonotype was obtained from a young man in good health. The CDR3: CASSFGTDTQYF. Written as DNA, the CDR3 is TGTGCCAGCAGCTTCGGGACAGATACGCAGTATTTT.